This T cell receptor beta chain was identified in a study of PD-L1 blockade in urothelial cancer. The time point is: pretreatment peripheral blood. This CDR3 comprises 15 residues. Per germline, CDR1 MNHEY and CDR2 SVGAGI. The V end was cut by 6 bases, the J end by 5 bases, with 19 bases between. Here immunoSEQ multiplex PCR was the method, and the copy in TCRdb shows in-frame clones only, minus some. The table has 60,000 to 65,000 clones, roughly 79% seen once; the top ten hold 3.2%. The TCR was taken from a man between 65 and 85 years old with urothelial cancer. The chain is built from TRBV6-5 and TRBJ2-5, with D possibly matching TRBD2 (7 bases). This specimen was PBMCs, taken around atezolizumab (anti-PD-L1) treatment. CDR3 sequence (DNA): TGTGCCAGCAGCGAGGGGGGAGGGCCTAGTGAGACCCAGTACTTC. Translation gives CASSEGGGPSETQYF.